This T cell receptor (beta chain) was sequenced during a study of cytomegalovirus exposure and HLA in healthy donors. Across the whole study: It was reported in a later analysis that the approximately 120 validation repertoires used the same platform as the 550 to 800 first-cohort repertoires.

Some clones are missing from TCRdb's copy, which holds only in-frame ones; the method was immunoSEQ multiplex PCR. The table shows about 240,000 clones, with around nine tenths occurring only once. Germline V gene lookup returns CDR1 SGHTA and CDR2 FQGNSA. V dropped 1 base and J dropped 3 bases, with 10 bases sitting between them. The CDR3 length is 15 residues. As to this clone: Its antigen is unidentified.

General study points: In vitro data verified a few CMV-associated chains as specific for CMV antigens. Whilst most TCR sequences proved rare, a subset of public TCRs occurred across many donors. With high specificity and sensitivity, the classifier reportedly diagnosed cytomegalovirus status.

Sample: PBMCs. The source of this sequence is a young man in good health and CMV-seronegative. The rearrangement links TRBV7-2 to TRBJ2-1; perhaps TRBD2 as D (5 bases). CDR3 coding DNA: TGTGCCAGCAGCTTAGGGAGGTTAGGCTACAATGAGCAGTTCTTC. It specifies CASSLGRLGYNEQFF.